The present entry profiles one TCR beta chain with its context. The CDR3 extends over 18 amino acids. Germline assignment: CDR1 PRHDT and CDR2 FYEKMQ (reference sequence). The trim removed 1 base at V and 3 bases at J, leaving 5 bases unmatched. This sample was taken from a study of CD8 T cells in Susac syndrome. cDNA came from about 0.5 to 1 ug RNA primed by random hexamers. MiXCR, run by TCRdb on the immunoSEQ multiplex PCR reads, gives a single entry per CDR3 protein. The sample contains 250,000 to 350,000 distinct CDR3 sequences, approximately 81% of which appear only once. In blood CD8+ and CD4+ T cells, TCR beta underwent sequencing. Each multiple sclerosis control was a treatment-naive patient with relapsing-remitting disease that was either stable or active.

This clonotype was sampled from a human donor with multiple sclerosis. The chain carries TRBV13 and TRBJ2-6; 11 nucleotides match TRBD2. Sequencing was carried out using CD8+ T cells from PBMCs. Here the CDR3 reads CASSLEGLAGNGANVLTF. The CDR3 coding sequence is TGTGCCAGCAGCTTAGAAGGACTAGCGGGTAATGGGGCCAACGTCCTGACTTTC.